Presented here are 25 T cell receptor beta chains from one specimen sequenced in a study of T cell repertoires in cytomegalovirus infection. Their recognized antigens are unknown. TCRdb used MiXCR to reprocess the reads, holding one entry per CDR3 protein. Among 70,000 to 85,000 distinct CDR3 sequences listed, roughly 37% were seen once. This material consisted of CD8+ T cells from cultured PBMCs, taken from culture after CMV antigen stimulation. These receptor sequences come from a human donor in good health (CMV status not recorded). Some clones in this sample may be carry-over from other donors' samples.

This clonotype was seen more than once but under ten times. The chain joins TRBV27 to TRBJ2-2; 7 positions match TRBD2. Germline V lookup: CDR1 MNHEY, CDR2 SMNVEV (reference sequence). Losses at the gene ends were 3 bases for V and 3 bases for J; bases not matched to a gene: 1. The CDR3 spans 14 residues. The CDR3: CASSFGGYTGELFF. CDR3 DNA: TGTGCCAGCAGTTTCGGGGGGTACACCGGGGAGCTGTTTTTT.

The chain couples TRBV6-6 to TRBJ1-1; the D is unclear. CDR1 MNHNY and CDR2 SVGAGI come from the germline V gene (reference sequence). CDR3 length equals 13 residues. V was pared by 0 bases and J by 5 bases, with 7 bases between. This CDR3 reads CASSYSMGTEAFF. The CDR3 DNA is TGTGCCAGCAGTTACTCGATGGGTACTGAAGCTTTCTTT.

This clonotype was seen ten or more times. V and J are TRBV7-2 and TRBJ2-7; D call uncertain. The germline V gene encodes CDR1 SGHTA and CDR2 FQGNSA. CDR3 length equals 12 residues. Deletions cut 1 base from V and 8 bases from J, with 9 bases between. The CDR3 DNA follows: TGTGCCAGCAGCTTAGGGCCCGCACAGCAGTACTTC. It translates to CASSLGPAQQYF.

This clonotype was counted many times. The V and J genes are TRBV7-2 and TRBJ1-2; a weak D match, TRBD1 (5 bases). The CDR3 length is 18 residues. V lost 6 bases and J lost 5, with 28 bases in between. Germline CDR1 SGHTA, CDR2 FQGNSA. The CDR3 spells CASSSDSYVWGFIYGYTF. CDR3 nucleotides: TGTGCCAGCAGTTCAGACTCCTACGTTTGGGGGTTCATTTATGGCTACACCTTC. The whole variable domain, remainder taken from reference TRBV7-2 and TRBJ1-2, is GAGVSQSPSNKVTEKGKDVELRCDPISGHTALYWYRQSLGQGLEFLIYFQGNSAPDKSGLPSDRFSAERTGGSVSTLTIQRTQQEDSAVYLCASSSDSYVWGFIYGYTFGSGTRLTVV.

The chain has TRBV7-6 and TRBJ2-5; 7 bases agree with TRBD2. V trimming: 4 bases; J trimming: 0 bases; junction bases outside the gene matches: 5. The V gene's germline CDR1 is SGHVS and CDR2 FNYEAQ. There are 15 residues in the CDR3. In DNA, the CDR3 is TGTGCCAGCAGCTCAGCGGGGAGGTACCAAGAGACCCAGTACTTC. Amino acid sequence: CASSSAGRYQETQYF.

Ten or more counts support this clonotype. The V and J genes are TRBV7-2 and TRBJ2-7; 7 nucleotides agree with TRBD1. V was clipped by 4 bases and J by 2 bases; unmatched bases: 5. The CDR3 runs to 14 residues. CDR1 and CDR2 (germline): SGHTA, FQGNSA. Here the CDR3 DNA reads TGTGCCAGCAGCTCGACAGGGAACACCTACGAGCAGTACTTC. Translation gives CASSSTGNTYEQYF. Full variable domain (missing parts from reference TRBV7-2 and TRBJ2-7): GAGVSQSPSNKVTEKGKDVELRCDPISGHTALYWYRQSLGQGLEFLIYFQGNSAPDKSGLPSDRFSAERTGGSVSTLTIQRTQQEDSAVYLCASSSTGNTYEQYFGPGTRLTVT.

This chain links TRBV5-1 with TRBJ2-5; TRBD2 agrees at 11 bases. This CDR3 is 15 amino acids long. Germline CDR1 and CDR2: SGHRS and YFSETQ. Trimming at V came to 4 bases and at J to 5 bases, leaving 7 bases not matched to a gene. CDR3 sequence reads: CASSVSSGGPETQYF. CDR3 nucleotides: TGCGCCAGCAGCGTGTCTAGCGGGGGGCCTGAGACCCAGTACTTC. The full variable domain, rest sourced from reference TRBV5-1 and TRBJ2-5, is KAGVTQTPRYLIKTRGQQVTLSCSPISGHRSVSWYQQTPGQGLQFLFEYFSETQRNKGNFPGRFSGRQFSNSRSEMNVSTLELGDSALYLCASSVSSGGPETQYFGPGTRLLVL.

The rearrangement uses TRBV7-6 and TRBJ1-1; D might be TRBD1 (6 bases). The CDR3 runs to 12 residues. Germline CDR1 and CDR2: SGHVS and FNYEAQ. Trimming cost V 5 bases and J 7 bases, with 11 bases left between them. CDR3 in amino acids: CASSATGREAFF. DNA of the CDR3: TGTGCCAGCAGCGCCACAGGGCGTGAAGCTTTCTTT.

This clonotype was detected a few times. This chain links TRBV24-1 with TRBJ1-1, with 8 bases lining up with TRBD1. CDR1 and CDR2 from the germline V gene are KGHDR and SFDVKD. The CDR3 runs to 14 residues. V was pared by 8 bases and J by 3 bases, with 7 bases of the junction left unmatched. This chain's CDR3 is CATKAGGADTEAFF. The CDR3 bases are TGTGCCACCAAGGCAGGGGGCGCGGACACTGAAGCTTTCTTT.

This clonotype was picked up a small number of times. The genes are TRBV7-6 and TRBJ1-1; no clear D gene. Germline V gene sequence: CDR1 SGHVS, CDR2 FNYEAQ. The CDR3 runs 16 residues. Trimming pared 5 bases from V and 0 bases from J, leaving 16 bases between. This CDR3 reads CASSPSTGEMNTEAFF. In DNA form, the CDR3 reads TGTGCCAGCAGCCCATCTACCGGGGAAATGAACACTGAAGCTTTCTTT.

The rearrangement links TRBV6-2 or TRBV6-3 to TRBJ2-3, with TRBD2 as a possible D gene (5 bases). Germline CDR1 reads MNHEY; CDR2 reads SVGEGT. Between the trimmed V and J ends, which lost 2 bases and 5 bases, there was a span of 11 bases. The CDR3 length is 14 residues. The DNA of the CDR3 is TGTGCCAGCAGTTACCCGGGTGGAGGAGATACGCAGTATTTT. Protein sequence: CASSYPGGGDTQYF.

This clonotype has more than one count but fewer than ten. V gene TRBV7-6 combines with J gene TRBJ2-6; TRBD1 matches at 7 bases. This CDR3 has 15 residues. V trimming: 3 bases; J trimming: 12 bases; junction bases outside the gene matches: 11. CDR1 is SGHVS, CDR2 FNYEAQ, per germline. CDR3 amino acids: CASSLAGQDVPVLTF. The CDR3 DNA sequence: TGTGCCAGCAGCTTGGCAGGACAGGACGTCCCCGTCCTGACTTTC.

This clonotype was recorded at least ten times. V and J are TRBV5-6 and TRBJ2-2; 9 bases are a match to TRBD2. Germline V gene lookup returns CDR1 SGHDT and CDR2 YYEEEE. J was trimmed by 5 bases and V by 0 bases; bases with no gene match: 2. This CDR3 contains 15 residues. The CDR3 bases are TGTGCCAGCAGCTTGGGCCTAGCGGGGACCGGGGAGCTGTTTTTT. This gives the protein CASSLGLAGTGELFF.

This clonotype was seen ten or more times. The chain is built from TRBV7-3 and TRBJ1-6; possible D gene TRBD1, 5 bases. The CDR3 covers 15 residues. Germline V CDR1 and CDR2: SGHTA, FQGTGA. V was pared by 5 bases and J by 7 bases, with 15 bases between. CDR3 nucleotide sequence: TGTGCCAGCAGCCCGGAGGGCCGGACAAATTCACCCCTCCACTTT. Translation: CASSPEGRTNSPLHF.

CDR3 loop: CASSPRPNEKLFF. CDR3 DNA sequence: TGTGCCAGCAGCCCGCGCCCGAATGAAAAACTGTTTTTT. The chain links TRBV7-2 to TRBJ1-4; D ambiguous. Trimming shortened V by 5 bases and J by 5 bases, and 9 bases separated the two germline ends. Germline V gene sequence: CDR1 SGHTA, CDR2 FQGNSA. This CDR3 region has 13 residues.

CDR3 coding DNA: TGTGCCAGCAGCCCAACTAGCGGGGGTAGGGTGTACAATGAGCAGTTCTTC. Amino acids: CASSPTSGGRVYNEQFF. The V gene is TRBV7-6, the J gene TRBJ2-1; TRBD2 matches at 11 bases. There are 17 residues in the CDR3. The V and J ends lost 5 bases and 4 bases, in that order; junction bases with no gene match: 10. The germline V gene encodes CDR1 SGHVS and CDR2 FNYEAQ. The full variable domain, completed using reference TRBV7-6 and TRBJ2-1, is GAGVSQSPRYKVTKRGQDVALRCDPISGHVSLYWYRQALGQGPEFLTYFNYEAQQDKSGLPNDRFSAERPEGSISTLTIQRTEQRDSAMYRCASSPTSGGRVYNEQFFGPGTRLTVL.

The rearrangement links TRBV2 to TRBJ1-1; 9 bases fit TRBD1. V shed 6 bases, J shed 0 bases, and the junction held 14 bases outside the gene matches. The germline CDR1 and CDR2 sequences are SNHLY and FYNNEI. The CDR3 is 18 amino acids. As DNA, the CDR3 is TGTGCCAGCAGAACAAACTTTCGGGGACAGGGTTTGAACACTGAAGCTTTCTTT. Amino acid sequence: CASRTNFRGQGLNTEAFF.

The rearrangement uses TRBV12-3 or TRBV12-4 and TRBJ1-4, with D possibly matching TRBD1 (5 bases). V lost 3 bases to trimming and J lost 0 bases, with 17 bases between them. The CDR3 length is 18 residues. This chain's CDR3 is CASSFLRGLSATNEKLFF. CDR3 DNA sequence: TGTGCCAGCAGTTTTTTACGGGGCCTTAGTGCAACTAATGAAAAACTGTTTTTT.

The chain uses TRBV6-2 or TRBV6-3 and TRBJ1-2; tentative D call: TRBD1 (5 bases). Trimming removed 11 bases from V and 0 bases from J, with 7 bases in between. Germline CDR1 MNHEY, CDR2 SVGEGT. This CDR3 spans 11 amino acids. CDR3 protein: CAVGANYGYTF. The CDR3, as DNA: TGTGCCGTAGGGGCTAACTATGGCTACACCTTC.

This clonotype has ten or more counts. The V and J genes are TRBV7-8 and TRBJ2-7; 9 bases agree with TRBD1. V was clipped by 8 bases and J by 4 bases; unmatched bases: 18. CDR3 size: 17 residues. Germline-derived CDR1 and CDR2 are SGHVS and FQNEAQ. In DNA form, the CDR3 reads TGTGCCAGCGCCCAGCCTTCGGGACAGGGATTTCCATACGAGCAGTACTTC. Translated: CASAQPSGQGFPYEQYF.

The V gene is TRBV12-3 or TRBV12-4, the J gene TRBJ1-5; no clear D gene. This CDR3 region has 14 residues. The V and J ends lost 1 base and 1 base respectively, with 5 bases between them. The CDR3 DNA sequence: TGTGCCAGCAGTTTAGGCCCGAGCAATCAGCCCCAGCATTTT. It is translated as CASSLGPSNQPQHF.

V gene TRBV11-2 combines with J gene TRBJ2-7, with D perhaps TRBD1 or TRBD2 (7 bases each). The CDR3 contains 16 residues. V was shortened by 5 bases and J by 0 bases, with 17 bases between the two germline ends. Germline CDR1 SGHAT, CDR2 FQNNGV. The CDR3 DNA follows: TGTGCCAGCAGCGTAGGGAGGGGGCAGACCTCCTACGAGCAGTACTTC. This gives the protein CASSVGRGQTSYEQYF.

This clonotype was observed a few times. The chain combines TRBV7-2 with TRBJ2-7, with D perhaps being TRBD1 or TRBD2 (5 bases each). This CDR3 has 14 amino acids. Germline CDR1 SGHTA, CDR2 FQGNSA. V lost 6 bases and J lost 0, with 12 bases in between. The CDR3 region is CASRGDRSSYEQYF. The CDR3 nucleotides read TGTGCCAGCAGAGGGGACCGATCCTCCTACGAGCAGTACTTC.

This clonotype was detected a few times. The chain joins TRBV7-8 to TRBJ2-7; TRBD2 agrees at 10 bases. Germline CDR1 and CDR2: SGHVS and FQNEAQ. The V gene end was trimmed by 8 bases and the J gene end by 3 bases; junction bases not matched to a gene: 7. The CDR3 is 14 amino acids. The CDR3 protein is CASVGGLAFYEQYF. The CDR3 region has the DNA TGTGCCAGCGTTGGGGGACTAGCGTTCTACGAGCAGTACTTC.

V usage is TRBV28 and J usage is TRBJ2-7, with D perhaps matching TRBD2 (5 bases). Trimming pared 6 bases from V and 0 bases from J, leaving 18 bases between. The CDR3 length is 16 residues. Germline CDR1 reads MDHEN; CDR2 reads SYDVKM. The chain's CDR3 is CASSHGVRALSYEQYF. The DNA for the CDR3 is TGTGCCAGCAGCCACGGGGTACGGGCTCTCTCCTACGAGCAGTACTTC.